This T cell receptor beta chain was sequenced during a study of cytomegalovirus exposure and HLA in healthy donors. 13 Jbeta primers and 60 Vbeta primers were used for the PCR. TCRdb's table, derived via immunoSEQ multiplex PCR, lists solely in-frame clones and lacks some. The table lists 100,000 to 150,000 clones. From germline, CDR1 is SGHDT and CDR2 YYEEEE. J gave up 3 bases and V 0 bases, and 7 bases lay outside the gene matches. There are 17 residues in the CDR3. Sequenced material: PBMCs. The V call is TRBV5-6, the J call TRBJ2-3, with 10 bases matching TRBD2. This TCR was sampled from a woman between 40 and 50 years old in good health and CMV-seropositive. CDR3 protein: CASSLEAGGPGTDTQYF. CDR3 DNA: TGTGCCAGCAGCTTGGAAGCGGGAGGGCCGGGGACAGATACGCAGTATTTT.